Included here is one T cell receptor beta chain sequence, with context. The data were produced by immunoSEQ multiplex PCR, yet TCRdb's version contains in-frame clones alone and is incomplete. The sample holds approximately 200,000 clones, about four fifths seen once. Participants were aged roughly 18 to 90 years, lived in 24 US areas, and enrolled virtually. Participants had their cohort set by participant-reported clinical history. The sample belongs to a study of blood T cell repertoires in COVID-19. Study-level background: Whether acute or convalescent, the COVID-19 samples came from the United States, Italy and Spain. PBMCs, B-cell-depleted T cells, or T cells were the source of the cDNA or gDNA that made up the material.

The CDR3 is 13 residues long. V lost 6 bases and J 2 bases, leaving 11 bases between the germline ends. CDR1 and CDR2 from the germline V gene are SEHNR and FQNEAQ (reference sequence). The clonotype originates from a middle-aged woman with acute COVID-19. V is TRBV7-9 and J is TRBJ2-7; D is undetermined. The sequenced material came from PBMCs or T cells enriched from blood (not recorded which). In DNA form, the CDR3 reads TGTGCCAGCAGTCTCGGGTCCGCCTACGAGCAGTACTTC. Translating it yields CASSLGSAYEQYF.